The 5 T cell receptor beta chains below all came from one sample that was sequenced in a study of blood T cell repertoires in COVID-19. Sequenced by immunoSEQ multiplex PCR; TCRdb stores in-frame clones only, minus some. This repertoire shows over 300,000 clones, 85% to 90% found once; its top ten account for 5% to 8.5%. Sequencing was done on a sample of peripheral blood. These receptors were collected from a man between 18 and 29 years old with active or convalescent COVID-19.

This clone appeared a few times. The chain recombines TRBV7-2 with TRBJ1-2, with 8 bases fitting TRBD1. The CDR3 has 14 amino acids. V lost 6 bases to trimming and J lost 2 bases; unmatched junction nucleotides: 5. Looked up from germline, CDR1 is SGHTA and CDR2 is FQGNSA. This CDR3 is CASSKRQGNYGYTF. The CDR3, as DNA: TGTGCCAGCAGTAAAAGACAGGGGAACTATGGCTACACCTTC.

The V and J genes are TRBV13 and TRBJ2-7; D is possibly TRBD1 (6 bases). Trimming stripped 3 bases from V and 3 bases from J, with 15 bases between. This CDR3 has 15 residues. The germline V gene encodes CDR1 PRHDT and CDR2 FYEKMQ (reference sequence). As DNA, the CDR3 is TGTGCCAGCAGCTTGCGGTCAGGGGTGGGCTACGAGCAGTACTTC. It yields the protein CASSLRSGVGYEQYF.

The DNA of the CDR3 is TGTGCCAGCAGCTTTTCCGGGACAGGGGATGGCTACACCTTC. Residues: CASSFSGTGDGYTF. This chain connects TRBV7-2 to TRBJ1-2; 10 nucleotides line up with TRBD1. V dropped 3 bases and J dropped 6; count of bases not matched to a gene: 4. The CDR3 spans 14 residues. In germline, CDR1 is SGHTA, CDR2 FQGNSA.

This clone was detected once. In DNA, the CDR3 is TGTGCCATCAGGATAGGGGGTAGCAACACTGAAGCTTTCTTT. Encoded protein: CAIRIGGSNTEAFF. The chain employs TRBV10-3 and TRBJ1-1; tentatively, D is TRBD1 (6 bases). The CDR3 is 14 amino acids. CDR1 is ENHRY, CDR2 SYGVKD, per germline. V lost 6 bases and J 2 bases, leaving 13 bases between the germline ends.

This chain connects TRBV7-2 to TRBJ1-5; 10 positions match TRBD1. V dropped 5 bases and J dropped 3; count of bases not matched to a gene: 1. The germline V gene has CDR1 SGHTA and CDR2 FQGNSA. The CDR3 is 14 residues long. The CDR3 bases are TGTGCCAGCAGCGGGACAGGGGCCAATCAGCCCCAGCATTTT. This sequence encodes CASSGTGANQPQHF.